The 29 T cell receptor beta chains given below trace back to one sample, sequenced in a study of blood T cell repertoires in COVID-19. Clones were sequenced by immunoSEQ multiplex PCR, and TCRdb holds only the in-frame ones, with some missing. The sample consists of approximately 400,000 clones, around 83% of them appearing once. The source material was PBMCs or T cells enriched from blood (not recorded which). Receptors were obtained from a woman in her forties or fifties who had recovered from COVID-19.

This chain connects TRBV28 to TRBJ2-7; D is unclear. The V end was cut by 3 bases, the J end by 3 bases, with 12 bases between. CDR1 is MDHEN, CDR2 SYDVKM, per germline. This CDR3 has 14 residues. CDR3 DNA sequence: TGTGCCAGCAGTTTCTCGCGAACTCTCTACGAGCAGTACTTC. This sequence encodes CASSFSRTLYEQYF. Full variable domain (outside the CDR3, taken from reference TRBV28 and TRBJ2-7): DVKVTQSSRYLVKRTGEKVFLECVQDMDHENMFWYRQDPGLGLRLIYFSYDVKMKEKGDIPEGYSVSREKKERFSLILESASTNQTSMYLCASSFSRTLYEQYFGPGTRLTVT.

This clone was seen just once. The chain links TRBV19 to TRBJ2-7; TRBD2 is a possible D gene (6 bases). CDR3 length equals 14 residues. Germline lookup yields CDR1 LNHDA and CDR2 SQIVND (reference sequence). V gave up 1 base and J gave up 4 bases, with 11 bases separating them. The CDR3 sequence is CASSIGRGLYEQYF. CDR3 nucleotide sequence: TGTGCCAGTAGTATAGGTAGGGGACTTTACGAGCAGTACTTC. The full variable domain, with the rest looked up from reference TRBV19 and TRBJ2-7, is DGGITQSPKYLFRKEGQNVTLSCEQNLNHDAMYWYRQDPGQGLRLIYYSQIVNDFQKGDIAEGYSVSREKKESFPLTVTSAQKNPTAFYLCASSIGRGLYEQYFGPGTRLTVT.

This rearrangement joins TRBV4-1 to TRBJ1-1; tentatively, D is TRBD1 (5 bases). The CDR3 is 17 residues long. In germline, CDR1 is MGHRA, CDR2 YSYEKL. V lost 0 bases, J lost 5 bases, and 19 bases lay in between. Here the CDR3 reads CASSQEGGATRWTEAFF. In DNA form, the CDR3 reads TGCGCCAGCAGCCAAGAGGGAGGGGCGACGAGGTGGACTGAAGCTTTCTTT.

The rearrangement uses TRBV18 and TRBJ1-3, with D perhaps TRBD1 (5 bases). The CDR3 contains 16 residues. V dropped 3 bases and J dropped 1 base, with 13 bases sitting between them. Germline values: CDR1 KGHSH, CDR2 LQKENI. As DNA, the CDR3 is TGTGCCAGCTCACCCAGTGCGGCAGGGTCTGGAAACACCATATATTTT. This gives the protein CASSPSAAGSGNTIYF.

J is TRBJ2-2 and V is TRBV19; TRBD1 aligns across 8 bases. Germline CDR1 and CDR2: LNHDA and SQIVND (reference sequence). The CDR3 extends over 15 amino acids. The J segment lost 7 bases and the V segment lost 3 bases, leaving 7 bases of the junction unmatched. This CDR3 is CASSISQGAYGELFF. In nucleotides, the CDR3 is TGTGCCAGTAGTATTTCGCAGGGGGCCTACGGGGAGCTGTTTTTT.

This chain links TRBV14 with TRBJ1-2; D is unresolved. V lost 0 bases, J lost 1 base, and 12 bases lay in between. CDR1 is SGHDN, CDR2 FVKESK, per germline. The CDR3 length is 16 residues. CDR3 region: CASSQDLTQLNYGYTF. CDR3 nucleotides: TGTGCCAGCAGCCAAGATTTGACACAGCTTAACTATGGCTACACCTTC.

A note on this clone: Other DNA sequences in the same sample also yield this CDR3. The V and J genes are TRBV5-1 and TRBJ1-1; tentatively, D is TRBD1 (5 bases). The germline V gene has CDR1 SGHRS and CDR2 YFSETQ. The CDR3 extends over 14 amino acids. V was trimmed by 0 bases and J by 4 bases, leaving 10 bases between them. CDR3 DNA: TGCGCCAGCAGCTTGGTCTCAGGGCCCACTGAAGCTTTCTTT. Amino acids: CASSLVSGPTEAFF.

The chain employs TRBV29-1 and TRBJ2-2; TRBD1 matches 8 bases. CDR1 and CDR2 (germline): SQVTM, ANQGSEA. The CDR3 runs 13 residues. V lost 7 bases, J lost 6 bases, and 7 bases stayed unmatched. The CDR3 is CSGRGQGPGELFF. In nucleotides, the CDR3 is TGCAGCGGGAGAGGACAGGGCCCCGGGGAGCTGTTTTTT.

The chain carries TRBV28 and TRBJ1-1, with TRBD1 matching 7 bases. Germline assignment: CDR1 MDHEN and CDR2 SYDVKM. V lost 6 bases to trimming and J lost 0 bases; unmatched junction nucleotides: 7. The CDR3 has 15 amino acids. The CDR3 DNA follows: TGTGCCAGCAGGACAGGGACGGCCATGAACACTGAAGCTTTCTTT. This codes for CASRTGTAMNTEAFF.

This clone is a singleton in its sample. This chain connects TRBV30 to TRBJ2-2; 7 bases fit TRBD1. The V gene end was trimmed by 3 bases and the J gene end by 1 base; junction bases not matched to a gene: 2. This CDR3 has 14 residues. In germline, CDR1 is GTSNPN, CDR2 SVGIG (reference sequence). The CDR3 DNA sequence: TGTGCCTGGAGGGGACAGTGGAACACCGGGGAGCTGTTTTTT. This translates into CAWRGQWNTGELFF.

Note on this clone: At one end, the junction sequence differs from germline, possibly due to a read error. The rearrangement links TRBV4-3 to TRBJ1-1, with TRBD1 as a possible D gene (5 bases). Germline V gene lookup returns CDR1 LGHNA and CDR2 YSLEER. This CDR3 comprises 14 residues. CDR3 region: CANSQGQKNTEAFF. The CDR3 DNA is TGCGCCAACAGCCAAGGACAAAAGAACACTGAAGCTTTCTTT.

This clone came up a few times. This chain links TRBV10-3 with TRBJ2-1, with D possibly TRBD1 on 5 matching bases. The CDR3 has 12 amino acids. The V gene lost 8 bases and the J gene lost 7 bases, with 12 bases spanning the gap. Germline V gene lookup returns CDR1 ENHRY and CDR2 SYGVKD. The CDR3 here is CAISTASNEQFF. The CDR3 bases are TGTGCCATCTCGACAGCCTCTAATGAGCAGTTCTTC.

As DNA, the CDR3 is TGTGCCAGCAGTTTATGGTGGGGGACTAGCGCCCAGAGGGGGGGGAATGAGCAGTTCTTC. Translating it yields CASSLWWGTSAQRGGNEQFF. V and J are TRBV27 and TRBJ2-1, with 10 bases fitting TRBD2. The CDR3 totals 20 residues. The V gene end was trimmed by 1 base and the J gene end by 7 bases; junction bases not matched to a gene: 19. Looked up from germline, CDR1 is MNHEY and CDR2 is SMNVEV (reference sequence).

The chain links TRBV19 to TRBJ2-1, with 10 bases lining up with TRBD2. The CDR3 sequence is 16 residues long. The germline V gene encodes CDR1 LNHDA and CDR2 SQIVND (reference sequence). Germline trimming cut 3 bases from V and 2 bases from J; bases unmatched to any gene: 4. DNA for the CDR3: TGTGCCAGTAGTATTGCCAGCGGGGGGGCCTACAATGAGCAGTTCTTC. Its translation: CASSIASGGAYNEQFF.

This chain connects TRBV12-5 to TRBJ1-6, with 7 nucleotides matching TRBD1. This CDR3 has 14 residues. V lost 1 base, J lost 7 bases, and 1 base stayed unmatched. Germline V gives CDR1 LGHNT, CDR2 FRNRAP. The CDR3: CASGLGQGNSPLHF. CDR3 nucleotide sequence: TGTGCTAGTGGTTTGGGACAGGGCAATTCACCCCTCCACTTT.

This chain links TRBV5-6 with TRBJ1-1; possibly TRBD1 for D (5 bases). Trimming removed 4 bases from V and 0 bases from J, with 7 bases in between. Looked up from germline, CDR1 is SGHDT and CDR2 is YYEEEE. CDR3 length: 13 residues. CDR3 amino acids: CASSAGMNTEAFF. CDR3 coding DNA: TGTGCCAGCAGCGCAGGGATGAACACTGAAGCTTTCTTT.

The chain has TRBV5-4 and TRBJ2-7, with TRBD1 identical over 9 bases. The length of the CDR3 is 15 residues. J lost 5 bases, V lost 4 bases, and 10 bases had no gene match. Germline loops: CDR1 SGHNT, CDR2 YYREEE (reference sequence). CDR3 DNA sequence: TGTGCCAGCAGCAAAGACCGGGACAGGGTCAACGAGCAGTACTTC. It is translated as CASSKDRDRVNEQYF.

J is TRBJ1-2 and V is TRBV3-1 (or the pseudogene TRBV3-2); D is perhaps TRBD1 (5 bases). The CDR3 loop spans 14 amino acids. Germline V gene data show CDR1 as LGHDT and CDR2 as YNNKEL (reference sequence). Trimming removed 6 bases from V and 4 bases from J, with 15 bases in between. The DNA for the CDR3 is TGTGCCAGCAGTTTATTAGACAGCATCTATGGCTACACCTTC. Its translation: CASSLLDSIYGYTF.

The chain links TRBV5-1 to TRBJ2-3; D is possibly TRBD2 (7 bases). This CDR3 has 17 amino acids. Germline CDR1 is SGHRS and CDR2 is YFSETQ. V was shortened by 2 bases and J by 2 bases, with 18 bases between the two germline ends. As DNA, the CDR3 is TGCGCCAGCAGCTTCCCGGCGGCGGGGGCTTCCACAGATACGCAGTATTTT. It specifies CASSFPAAGASTDTQYF.

CDR3 amino acids: CASSGGAFGYEQYF. In DNA, the CDR3 is TGTGCCAGTTCCGGGGGGGCCTTCGGCTACGAGCAGTACTTC. The chain is built from TRBV19 and TRBJ2-7, with 8 bases identical to TRBD2. Germline V lookup: CDR1 LNHDA, CDR2 SQIVND (reference sequence). CDR3 size: 14 residues. V lost 8 bases, J lost 3 bases, and 9 bases stayed unmatched.

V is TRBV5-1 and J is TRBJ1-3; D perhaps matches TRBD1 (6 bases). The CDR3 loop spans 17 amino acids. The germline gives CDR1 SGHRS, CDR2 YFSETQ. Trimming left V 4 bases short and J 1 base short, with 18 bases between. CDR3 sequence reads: CASSLRSQGQSGNTIYF. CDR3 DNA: TGCGCCAGCAGCCTTCGCTCACAGGGCCAATCTGGAAACACCATATATTTT.

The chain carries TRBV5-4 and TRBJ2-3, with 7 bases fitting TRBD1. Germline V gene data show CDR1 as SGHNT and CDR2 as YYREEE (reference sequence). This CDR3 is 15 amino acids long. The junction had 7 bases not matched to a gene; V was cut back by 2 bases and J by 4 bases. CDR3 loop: CASSFYRGAADTQYF. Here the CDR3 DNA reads TGTGCCAGCAGCTTTTACAGGGGAGCCGCAGATACGCAGTATTTT.

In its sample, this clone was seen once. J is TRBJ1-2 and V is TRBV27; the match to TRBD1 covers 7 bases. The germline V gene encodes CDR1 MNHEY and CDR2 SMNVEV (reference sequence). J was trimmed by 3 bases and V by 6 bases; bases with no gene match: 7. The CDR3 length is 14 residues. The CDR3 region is CASRETGTDYGYTF. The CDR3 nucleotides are TGTGCCAGCAGGGAAACAGGGACAGACTATGGCTACACCTTC.

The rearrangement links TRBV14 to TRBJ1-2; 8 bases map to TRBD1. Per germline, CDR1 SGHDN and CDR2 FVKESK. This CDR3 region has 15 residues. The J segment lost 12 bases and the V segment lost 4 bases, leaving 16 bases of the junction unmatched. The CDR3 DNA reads TGTGCCAGCAGCCCCCCCTTCCGCAGGGGGCAGGATGACACCTTC. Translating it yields CASSPPFRRGQDDTF.

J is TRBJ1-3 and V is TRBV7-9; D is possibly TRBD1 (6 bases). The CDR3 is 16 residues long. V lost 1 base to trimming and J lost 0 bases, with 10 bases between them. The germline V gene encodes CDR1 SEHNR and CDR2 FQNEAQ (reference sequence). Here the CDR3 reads CASSLGDRSSGNTIYF. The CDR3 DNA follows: TGTGCCAGCAGCTTAGGAGACAGGAGCTCTGGAAACACCATATATTTT.

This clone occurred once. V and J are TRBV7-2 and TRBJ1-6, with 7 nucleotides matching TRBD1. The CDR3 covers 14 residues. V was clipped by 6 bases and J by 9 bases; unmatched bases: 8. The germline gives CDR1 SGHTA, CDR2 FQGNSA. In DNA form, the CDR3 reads TGTGCCAGCAGAACGGGACAGTCGGCTTCACCCCTCCACTTT. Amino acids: CASRTGQSASPLHF. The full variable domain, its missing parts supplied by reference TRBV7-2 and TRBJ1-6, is GAGVSQSPSNKVTEKGKDVELRCDPISGHTALYWYRQSLGQGLEFLIYFQGNSAPDKSGLPSDRFSAERTGGSVSTLTIQRTQQEDSAVYLCASRTGQSASPLHFGNGTRLTVT.

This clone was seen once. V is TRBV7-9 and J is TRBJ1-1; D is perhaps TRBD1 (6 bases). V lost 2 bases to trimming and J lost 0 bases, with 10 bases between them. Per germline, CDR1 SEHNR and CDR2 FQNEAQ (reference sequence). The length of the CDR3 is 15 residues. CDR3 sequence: CASSLTGFMNTEAFF. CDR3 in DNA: TGTGCCAGCAGCTTAACAGGGTTCATGAACACTGAAGCTTTCTTT. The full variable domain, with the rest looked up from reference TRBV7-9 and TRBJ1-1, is DTGVSQNPRHKITKRGQNVTFRCDPISEHNRLYWYRQTLGQGPEFLTYFQNEAQLEKSRLLSDRFSAERPKGSFSTLEIQRTEQGDSAMYLCASSLTGFMNTEAFFGQGTRLTVV.

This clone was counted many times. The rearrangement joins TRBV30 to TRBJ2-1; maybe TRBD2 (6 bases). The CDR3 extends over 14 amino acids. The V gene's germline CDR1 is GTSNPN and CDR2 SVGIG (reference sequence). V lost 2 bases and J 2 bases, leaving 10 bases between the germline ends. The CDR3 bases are TGTGCCTGGAGTACCGGGACTGCCTACAATGAGCAGTTCTTC. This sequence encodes CAWSTGTAYNEQFF.

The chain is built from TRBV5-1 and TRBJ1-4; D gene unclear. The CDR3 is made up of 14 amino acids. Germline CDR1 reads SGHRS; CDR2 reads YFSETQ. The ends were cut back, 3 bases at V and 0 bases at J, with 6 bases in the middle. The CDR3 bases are TGCGCCAGCAGCTACAGTACAACTAATGAAAAACTGTTTTTT. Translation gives CASSYSTTNEKLFF.